This T cell receptor (beta chain) was sequenced in a study of blood T cells in healthy people across ages. On the study more broadly: Roughly one uniquely barcoded beta molecule per two T cells was captured.

Germline trimming cut 4 bases from V and 3 bases from J; bases unmatched to any gene: 3. The CDR3 spans 13 residues. Germline CDR1 SGHTA, CDR2 FQGNSA. The second PCR ran roughly 6 to 11 cycles with a sample-barcoded 5' primer and J-beta primers. TCRdb ran MiXCR on the 5' RACE reads and lists one entry per CDR3 protein. This sample has about a million distinct CDR3 sequences, with around 54% found just once. This clonotype was detected a few times. The sequencing sample was made of blood. This TCR came from a woman aged 55-75 years in good health. This sequence joins TRBV7-2 and TRBJ2-7, with 7 bases aligning to TRBD2. CDR3 coding DNA: TGTGCCAGCAGCTCCTGGGACTACTACGAGCAGTACTTC. It is translated as CASSSWDYYEQYF.